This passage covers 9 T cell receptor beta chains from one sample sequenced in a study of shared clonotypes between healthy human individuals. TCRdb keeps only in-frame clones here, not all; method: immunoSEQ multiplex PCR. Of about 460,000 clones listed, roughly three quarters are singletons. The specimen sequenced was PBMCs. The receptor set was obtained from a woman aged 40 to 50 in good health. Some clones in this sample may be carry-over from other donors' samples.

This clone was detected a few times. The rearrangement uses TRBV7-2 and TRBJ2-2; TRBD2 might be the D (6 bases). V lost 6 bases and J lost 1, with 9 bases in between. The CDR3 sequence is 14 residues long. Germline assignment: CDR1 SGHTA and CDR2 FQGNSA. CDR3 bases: TGTGCCAGCAGGGGAGGTGGGAACACCGGGGAGCTGTTTTTT. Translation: CASRGGGNTGELFF.

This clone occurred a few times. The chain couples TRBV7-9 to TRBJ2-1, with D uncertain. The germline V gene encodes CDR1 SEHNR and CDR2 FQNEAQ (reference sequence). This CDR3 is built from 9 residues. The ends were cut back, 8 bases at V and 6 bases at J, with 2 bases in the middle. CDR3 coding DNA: TGTGCCAGCGTCAATGAGCAGTTCTTC. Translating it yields CASVNEQFF.

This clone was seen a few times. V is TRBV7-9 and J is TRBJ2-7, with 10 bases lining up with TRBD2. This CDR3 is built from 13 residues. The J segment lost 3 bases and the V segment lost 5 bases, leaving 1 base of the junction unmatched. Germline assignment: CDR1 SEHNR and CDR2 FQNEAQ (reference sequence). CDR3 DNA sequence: TGTGCCAGCAGCCCTAGCGGGAGCTACGAGCAGTACTTC. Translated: CASSPSGSYEQYF.

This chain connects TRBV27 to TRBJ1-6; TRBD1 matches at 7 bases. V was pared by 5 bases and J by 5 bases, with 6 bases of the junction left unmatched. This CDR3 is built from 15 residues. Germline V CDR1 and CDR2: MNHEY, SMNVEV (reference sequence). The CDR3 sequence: CASSPSGTDNSPLHF. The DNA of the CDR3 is TGTGCCAGCAGTCCGTCCGGGACAGATAATTCACCCCTCCACTTT.

CDR3 sequence (DNA): TGCGCCAGCGGTCCAGGGGGTCGGGAGACCCAGTACTTC. Translated, it gives CASGPGGRETQYF. This chain links TRBV5-1 with TRBJ2-5, with TRBD1 matching 7 bases. Germline lookup yields CDR1 SGHRS and CDR2 YFSETQ. After removal of 7 bases from V and 5 bases from J, the junction contained 8 bases not matched to a gene. The CDR3 is made up of 13 amino acids.

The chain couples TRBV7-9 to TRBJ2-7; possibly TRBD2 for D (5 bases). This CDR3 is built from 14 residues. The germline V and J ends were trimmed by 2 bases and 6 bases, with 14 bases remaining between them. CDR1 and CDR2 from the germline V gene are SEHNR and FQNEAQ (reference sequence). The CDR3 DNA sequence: TGTGCCAGCAGCTTACAACCGGGGTCGAGCGAGCAGTACTTC. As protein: CASSLQPGSSEQYF.

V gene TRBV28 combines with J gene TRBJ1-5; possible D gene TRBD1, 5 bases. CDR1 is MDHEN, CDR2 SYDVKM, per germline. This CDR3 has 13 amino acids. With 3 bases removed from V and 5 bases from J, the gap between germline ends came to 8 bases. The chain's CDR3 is CASSFSGYQPQHF. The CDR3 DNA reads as TGTGCCAGCAGTTTTTCAGGGTATCAGCCCCAGCATTTT.

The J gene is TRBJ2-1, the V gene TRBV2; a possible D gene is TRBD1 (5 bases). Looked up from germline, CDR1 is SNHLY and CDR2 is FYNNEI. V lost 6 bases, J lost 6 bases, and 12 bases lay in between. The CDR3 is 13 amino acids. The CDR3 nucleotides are TGTGCCAGCAGCCTCGACAGCAGCAATGAGCAGTTCTTC. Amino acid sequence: CASSLDSSNEQFF.

CDR3 protein: CASSTPLAGDETGELFF. CDR3 sequence (DNA): TGTGCCAGCAGTACCCCACTAGCGGGAGATGAGACCGGGGAGCTGTTTTTT. The chain joins TRBV28 to TRBJ2-2, with TRBD2 matching over 11 bases. Per the germline V gene, CDR1 is MDHEN and CDR2 is SYDVKM. The trim removed 5 bases at V and 5 bases at J, leaving 10 bases unmatched. The CDR3 loop spans 17 amino acids.